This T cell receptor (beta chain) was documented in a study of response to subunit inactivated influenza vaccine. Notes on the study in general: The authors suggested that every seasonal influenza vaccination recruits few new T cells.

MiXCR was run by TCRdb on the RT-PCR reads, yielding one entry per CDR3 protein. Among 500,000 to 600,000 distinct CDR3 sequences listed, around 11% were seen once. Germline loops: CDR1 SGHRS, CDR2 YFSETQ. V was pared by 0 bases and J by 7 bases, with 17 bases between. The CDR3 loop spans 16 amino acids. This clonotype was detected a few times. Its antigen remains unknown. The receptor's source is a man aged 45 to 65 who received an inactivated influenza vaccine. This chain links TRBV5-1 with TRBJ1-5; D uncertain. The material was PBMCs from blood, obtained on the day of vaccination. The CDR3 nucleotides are TGCGCCAGCAGCTTGGGTCCCATCGGTGGGAGCCAGCCCCAGCATTTT. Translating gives CASSLGPIGGSQPQHF.